The next 18 T cell receptor beta chains were all read from a single sample in a study of beta chain features in type 1 diabetes. Findings and limits, study-wide: The study found moderately but significantly shorter TCRB CDR3s in all four CD4+ subsets of Type 1 diabetes patients.

No cognate antigen is known for these TCRs. Reverse transcription of all isolated RNA meant that expressed TCRB transcripts were sequenced. Using immunoSEQ multiplex PCR, the repertoire was profiled, and TCRdb retains in-frame clones only, with some absent. This table holds 150,000 to 190,000 clones, about a tenth found once. The sequenced sample was central memory CD4+ T cells from blood. The origin of the receptors is a man aged 25 to 40 with type 1 diabetes.

The V call is TRBV28, the J call TRBJ2-7; 10 bases agree with TRBD2. Germline assignment: CDR1 MDHEN and CDR2 SYDVKM. V shed 6 bases and J 7 bases; nucleotides not matched to a gene: 12. The CDR3 has 15 amino acids. The CDR3 nucleotides are TGTGCCAGCAGATCGACTAGCGGGTTCGTTAGGGAGCAGTACTTC. Amino acid sequence: CASRSTSGFVREQYF.

Only a few counts were recorded for this clone. J is TRBJ2-5 and V is TRBV15, with D perhaps matching TRBD2 (7 bases). Trimming stripped 3 bases from V and 5 bases from J, with 13 bases between. The CDR3 is 14 residues long. In germline, CDR1 is LNHNV, CDR2 YYDKDF (reference sequence). The CDR3 loop is CATSRIRGGETQYF. The CDR3 DNA sequence: TGTGCCACCAGCAGGATCAGGGGAGGGGAGACCCAGTACTTC. Using reference TRBV15 and TRBJ2-5 for the parts outside the CDR3, the full variable domain is DAMVIQNPRYQVTQFGKPVTLSCSQTLNHNVMYWYQQKSSQAPKLLFHYYDKDFNNEADTPDNFQSRRPNTSFCFLDIRSPGLGDTAMYLCATSRIRGGETQYFGPGTRLLVL.

This clone was seen more than once but under ten times. The chain has TRBV29-1 and TRBJ1-1; 10 bases align to TRBD1. Trimming cost V 3 bases and J 8 bases; bases outside gene matches: 6. This CDR3 is built from 13 residues. CDR1 is SQVTM and CDR2 is ANQGSEA in the germline V gene. The CDR3 coding sequence is TGCAGCGTTGAGAGGACAGGGGGGACCGAAGCTTTCTTT. Amino acid sequence: CSVERTGGTEAFF. Variable domain in full (rest from reference TRBV29-1 and TRBJ1-1): SAVISQKPSRDICQRGTSLTIQCQVDSQVTMMFWYRQQPGQSLTLIATANQGSEATYESGFVIDKFPISRPNLTFSTLTVSNMSPEDSSIYLCSVERTGGTEAFFGQGTRLTVV.

The CDR3 region is CASSYGQHNEQFF. Written as DNA, the CDR3 is TGTGCCAGCAGCTACGGACAGCACAATGAGCAGTTCTTC. The chain employs TRBV7-8 and TRBJ2-1; a possible D gene is TRBD1 (6 bases). Germline assignment: CDR1 SGHVS and CDR2 FQNEAQ. The CDR3 runs 13 residues. Trimming stripped 4 bases from V and 5 bases from J, with 9 bases between.

This chain uses TRBV7-3 with TRBJ1-1; weak D call: TRBD1 (5 bases). CDR3 length: 13 amino acids. The V gene's germline CDR1 is SGHTA and CDR2 FQGTGA. The V end lost 3 bases, the J end lost 5 bases, and 10 bases lay between the germline ends. The CDR3: CASSFQGHTEAFF. As DNA, the CDR3 is TGTGCCAGCAGCTTCCAGGGCCATACTGAAGCTTTCTTT.

This clone was observed a handful of times. The chain links TRBV19 to TRBJ2-2, with D hard to call. The V gene's germline CDR1 is LNHDA and CDR2 SQIVND (reference sequence). CDR3 length: 15 residues. V was cut by 7 bases and J by 1 base, with 13 bases left in between. The CDR3 bases are TGTGCCAGTACTATCCAGACAAGGAACACCGGGGAGCTGTTTTTT. Amino acid sequence: CASTIQTRNTGELFF.

The chain couples TRBV19 to TRBJ2-2; 8 bases match TRBD2. J was trimmed by 5 bases and V by 5 bases; bases with no gene match: 10. This CDR3 is 16 amino acids long. Germline CDR1 is LNHDA and CDR2 is SQIVND (reference sequence). CDR3 sequence reads: CASSGLAGGGTGELFF. For the CDR3, the DNA is TGTGCCAGTAGTGGACTGGCGGGAGGAGGAACCGGGGAGCTGTTTTTT.

This clone has just a few counts. The chain employs TRBV18 and TRBJ2-3, with 8 bases that match TRBD1. This CDR3 is built from 15 residues. Looked up from germline, CDR1 is KGHSH and CDR2 is LQKENI. The trim removed 1 base at V and 3 bases at J, leaving 3 bases unmatched. DNA for the CDR3: TGTGCCAGCTCACCACTTACAGGGGGAACAGATACGCAGTATTTT. As protein: CASSPLTGGTDTQYF.

This sequence joins TRBV5-1 and TRBJ2-3; 7 bases line up with TRBD1. Germline-derived CDR1 and CDR2 are SGHRS and YFSETQ. With V trimmed by 0 bases and J by 4 bases, 8 bases remained unmatched. This CDR3 has 16 residues. CDR3 nucleotides: TGCGCCAGCAGCTTGGCAGGACAGGCCCAAGCAGATACGCAGTATTTT. It codes for CASSLAGQAQADTQYF.

The gene calls are TRBV6-1 and TRBJ1-1; D unresolved. The CDR3 runs to 13 residues. V lost 2 bases, J lost 8 bases, and 12 bases lay in between. CDR1 and CDR2 from the germline V gene are MNHNS and SASEGT. The CDR3 DNA reads as TGTGCCAGCAGTGAAACGTCGTCACTAGAAGCTTTCTTT. Its translation is CASSETSSLEAFF.

This chain uses TRBV14 with TRBJ2-1; the match to TRBD2 covers 8 bases. The CDR3 is 15 amino acids. Germline V CDR1 and CDR2: SGHDN, FVKESK. Trimming took 4 bases from V and 2 from J; bases not matched to a gene: 4. CDR3 coding DNA: TGTGCCAGCAGCCTATTACTAGCGGCCTACAATGAGCAGTTCTTC. Protein sequence: CASSLLLAAYNEQFF.

The rearrangement links TRBV5-1 to TRBJ2-5, with 9 bases identical to TRBD1. Trimming cost V 7 bases and J 3 bases; bases outside gene matches: 4. Per germline, CDR1 SGHRS and CDR2 YFSETQ. This CDR3 contains 13 residues. The DNA for the CDR3 is TGCGCCAGCCGATGGACAGGGGAAGAGACCCAGTACTTC. This codes for CASRWTGEETQYF. The variable domain in full, with the rest retrieved from reference TRBV5-1 and TRBJ2-5, is KAGVTQTPRYLIKTRGQQVTLSCSPISGHRSVSWYQQTPGQGLQFLFEYFSETQRNKGNFPGRFSGRQFSNSRSEMNVSTLELGDSALYLCASRWTGEETQYFGPGTRLLVL.

V usage is TRBV5-1 and J usage is TRBJ2-1; 8 nucleotides agree with TRBD1. V shed 6 bases, J shed 7 bases, and the junction held 15 bases outside the gene matches. The CDR3 runs 16 residues. The V gene's germline CDR1 is SGHRS and CDR2 YFSETQ. Here the CDR3 DNA reads TGCGCCAGCAACTCCCTTGACAGGGGTGTTGGTAATGAGCAGTTCTTC. Its translation: CASNSLDRGVGNEQFF.

A few counts support this clone. The chain joins TRBV2 to TRBJ1-2; D is perhaps TRBD1 (5 bases). V was shortened by 8 bases and J by 4 bases, with 14 bases between the two germline ends. Germline CDR1 reads SNHLY; CDR2 reads FYNNEI. The CDR3 is made up of 13 amino acids. The CDR3 protein is CASYSQGGYGYTF. The CDR3 DNA sequence: TGTGCCAGCTACTCTCAGGGCGGCTATGGCTACACCTTC.

The chain joins TRBV18 to TRBJ1-4, with a possible D match to TRBD1 (6 bases). CDR3 size: 15 residues. Germline CDR1 is KGHSH and CDR2 is LQKENI. With 3 bases removed from V and 8 bases from J, the gap between germline ends came to 16 bases. CDR3 sequence reads: CASSPDRTRGEKLFF. As DNA, the CDR3 is TGTGCCAGCTCACCCGACAGGACGAGAGGAGAAAAACTGTTTTTT.

The rearrangement uses TRBV27 and TRBJ2-7, with D possibly TRBD2 on 5 matching bases. CDR1 is MNHEY and CDR2 is SMNVEV in the germline V gene (reference sequence). Trimming cost V 8 bases and J 5 bases, with 19 bases left between them. CDR3 length equals 14 residues. CDR3 DNA sequence: TGTGCCAGCGGATCCATTCTAGTTAGCGACGAGCAGTACTTC. It yields the protein CASGSILVSDEQYF.

The chain couples TRBV5-4 to TRBJ2-6, with 7 bases that match TRBD1. Germline-derived CDR1 and CDR2 are SGHNT and YYREEE (reference sequence). The CDR3 covers 17 residues. Trimming removed 4 bases from V and 0 bases from J; junction bases left unmatched: 7. This CDR3 is CASSPGTANSGANVLTF. The CDR3 coding sequence is TGTGCCAGCAGCCCCGGGACAGCGAACTCTGGGGCCAACGTCCTGACTTTC.

The rearrangement uses TRBV4-2 and TRBJ2-3; perhaps TRBD2 as D (6 bases). The CDR3 extends over 15 amino acids. Germline V gene lookup returns CDR1 LGHNA and CDR2 YNFKEQ. Trimming cost V 4 bases and J 3 bases, with 14 bases left between them. The CDR3 region is CASSPSWGRTDTQYF. As DNA, the CDR3 is TGTGCCAGCAGCCCGAGTTGGGGGAGGACAGATACGCAGTATTTT.